The rows below give T cell receptor beta chains drawn from one sample of a study of blood T cell repertoires in COVID-19. The table came from immunoSEQ multiplex PCR; TCRdb's copy has only in-frame clones and leaves some out. Counted here are 150,000 to 200,000 clones, about 80% occurring once; the ten biggest clones make up less than 15%. Sequencing was carried out using PBMCs or T cells enriched from blood (not recorded which). Every receptor here comes from a man aged 45-65 years who had recovered from COVID-19. The CDR3 runs from the conserved cysteine through the conserved F or W. A D gene is named only where the DNA matches it firmly. Rows may omit the clone size; those that give it use once, few, many or a size class.

d_gene: TRBD2; abundance: -; v_gene: TRBV25-1; len: 16; j_gene: TRBJ2-1; CDR3aa: CASSPRTSGFGNEQFF; CDR3nt: TGTGCCAGCAGTCCCCGAACTAGCGGCTTTGGCAATGAGCAGTTCTTC
d_gene: TRBD2; abundance: -; v_gene: TRBV3-1/TRBV3-2; len: 17; j_gene: TRBJ2-3; CDR3aa: CASSQERLADLTDTQYF; CDR3nt: TGTGCCAGCAGCCAAGAACGACTAGCGGATCTCACAGATACGCAGTATTTT
d_gene: -; abundance: once; v_gene: TRBV3-1/TRBV3-2; len: 13; j_gene: TRBJ2-7; CDR3aa: CASSLGVSYEQYF; CDR3nt: TGTGCCAGCAGCCTAGGAGTCTCCTACGAGCAGTACTTC
d_gene: -; abundance: once; v_gene: TRBV7-2; len: 14; j_gene: TRBJ1-1; CDR3aa: CASSLTYRNTEAFF; CDR3nt: TGTGCCAGCAGCTTAACTTATCGGAACACTGAAGCTTTCTTT
d_gene: TRBD1; abundance: -; v_gene: TRBV14; len: 15; j_gene: TRBJ2-1; CDR3aa: CASSPGQVHLNEQFF; CDR3nt: TGTGCCAGCAGCCCCGGACAGGTCCACCTCAATGAGCAGTTCTTC
d_gene: TRBD1; abundance: -; v_gene: TRBV18; len: 14; j_gene: TRBJ2-2; CDR3aa: CASSGQGPPGELFF; CDR3nt: TGTGCCAGCTCTGGACAGGGGCCCCCCGGGGAGCTGTTTTTT
d_gene: TRBD1; abundance: -; v_gene: TRBV7-2; len: 16; j_gene: TRBJ2-2; CDR3aa: CASSLRTGSGTGELFF; CDR3nt: TGTGCCAGCAGCTTAAGGACAGGGAGTGGAACCGGGGAGCTGTTTTTT
d_gene: -; abundance: -; v_gene: TRBV14; len: 14; j_gene: TRBJ1-2; CDR3aa: CASSQGAASNGYTF; CDR3nt: TGTGCCAGCAGCCAGGGGGCGGCCAGTAATGGCTACACCTTC
d_gene: TRBD2; abundance: -; v_gene: TRBV9; len: 17; j_gene: TRBJ2-3; CDR3aa: CASSEGQGAGGTDTQYF; CDR3nt: TGTGCCAGCAGCGAGGGGCAAGGAGCGGGGGGCACAGATACGCAGTATTTT
d_gene: -; abundance: -; v_gene: TRBV11-2; len: 13; j_gene: TRBJ1-1; CDR3aa: CASSLERGWEAFF; CDR3nt: TGTGCCAGCAGCTTAGAACGGGGTTGGGAAGCTTTCTTT
d_gene: TRBD1; abundance: -; v_gene: TRBV29-1; len: 16; j_gene: TRBJ1-1; CDR3aa: CSVDPPLDRGNTEAFF; CDR3nt: TGCAGCGTGGACCCGCCTTTGGACAGGGGCAACACTGAAGCTTTCTTT
d_gene: -; abundance: -; v_gene: TRBV11-3; len: 12; j_gene: TRBJ1-1; CDR3aa: CASSSGGTEAFF; CDR3nt: TGTGCCAGCAGCTCCGGCGGGACTGAAGCTTTCTTT
d_gene: -; abundance: -; v_gene: TRBV7-8; len: 15; j_gene: TRBJ2-7; CDR3aa: CASSLSRAMGYEQYF; CDR3nt: TGTGCCAGCAGCTTAAGCAGGGCGATGGGATACGAGCAGTACTTC
d_gene: TRBD1; abundance: -; v_gene: TRBV4-1; len: 14; j_gene: TRBJ1-1; CDR3aa: CASSQPTGGPEAFF; CDR3nt: TGCGCCAGCAGCCAACCGACAGGGGGCCCTGAAGCTTTCTTT
d_gene: TRBD1; abundance: once; v_gene: TRBV5-1; len: 17; j_gene: TRBJ1-1; CDR3aa: CASSQSTGGNVNTEAFF; CDR3nt: TGCGCCAGCAGCCAGTCCACAGGGGGCAACGTGAACACTGAAGCTTTCTTT
d_gene: -; abundance: once; v_gene: TRBV5-4; len: 14; j_gene: TRBJ1-2; CDR3aa: CASSRDWDNYGYTF; CDR3nt: TGTGCCAGCAGCAGGGACTGGGATAACTATGGCTACACCTTC
d_gene: -; abundance: -; v_gene: TRBV19; len: 12; j_gene: TRBJ1-5; CDR3aa: CASSIRNQPQHF; CDR3nt: TGTGCCAGTAGTATTCGGAATCAGCCCCAGCATTTT
d_gene: -; abundance: -; v_gene: TRBV21-1; len: 19; j_gene: TRBJ2-6; CDR3aa: CASSKVLQGVPSGANVLTF; CDR3nt: TGTGCCAGCAGCAAAGTTCTTCAGGGGGTCCCCTCTGGGGCCAACGTCCTGACTTTC
d_gene: -; abundance: -; v_gene: TRBV29-1; len: 12; j_gene: TRBJ2-7; CDR3aa: CSVSGLTYEQYF; CDR3nt: TGCAGCGTTTCAGGACTTACCTACGAGCAGTACTTC
d_gene: -; abundance: -; v_gene: TRBV5-1; len: 15; j_gene: TRBJ1-1; CDR3aa: CASSPTQGGSTEAFF; CDR3nt: TGCGCCAGCAGCCCCACACAGGGTGGGAGCACTGAAGCTTTCTTT
d_gene: -; abundance: -; v_gene: TRBV7-9; len: 15; j_gene: TRBJ1-1; CDR3aa: CASSLAARRGTEAFF; CDR3nt: TGTGCCAGCAGCTTAGCGGCCCGGCGGGGCACTGAAGCTTTCTTT
d_gene: TRBD2; abundance: -; v_gene: TRBV9; len: 16; j_gene: TRBJ2-1; CDR3aa: CASSVLAGTSYNEQFF; CDR3nt: TGTGCCAGCAGCGTACTAGCGGGCACCTCCTACAATGAGCAGTTCTTC
d_gene: -; abundance: -; v_gene: TRBV6-5; len: 15; j_gene: TRBJ1-1; CDR3aa: CASSFRASANTEAFF; CDR3nt: TGTGCCAGCTCATTCAGGGCTTCAGCGAACACTGAAGCTTTCTTT
d_gene: TRBD2; abundance: -; v_gene: TRBV19; len: 14; j_gene: TRBJ2-1; CDR3aa: CASIGGTTHNEQFF; CDR3nt: TGTGCCAGTATAGGAGGGACTACCCACAATGAGCAGTTCTTC
d_gene: -; abundance: -; v_gene: TRBV2; len: 12; j_gene: TRBJ2-7; CDR3aa: CASTGPGYEQYF; CDR3nt: TGTGCCAGCACAGGCCCGGGATACGAGCAGTACTTC
d_gene: -; abundance: few; v_gene: TRBV27; len: 14; j_gene: TRBJ2-7; CDR3aa: CASSFTGNSYEQYF; CDR3nt: TGTGCCAGCAGTTTTACGGGTAACTCCTACGAGCAGTACTTC
d_gene: -; abundance: -; v_gene: TRBV6-1; len: 15; j_gene: TRBJ1-2; CDR3aa: CASSDDNQQAYGYTF; CDR3nt: TGTGCCAGCAGTGACGACAATCAGCAAGCCTATGGCTACACCTTC
d_gene: -; abundance: few; v_gene: TRBV24-1; len: 12; j_gene: TRBJ1-2; CDR3aa: CATSDPTRGYTF; CDR3nt: TGTGCCACCAGTGATCCGACTCGAGGCTACACCTTC
d_gene: -; abundance: once; v_gene: TRBV19; len: 13; j_gene: TRBJ1-2; CDR3aa: CASSTSNSYGYTF; CDR3nt: TGTGCCAGTAGTACTTCGAACAGCTATGGCTACACCTTC
d_gene: TRBD1; abundance: few; v_gene: TRBV19; len: 21; j_gene: TRBJ1-5; CDR3aa: CASNGRGTGINAFYSNQPQHF; CDR3nt: TGTGCCAGTAATGGACGGGGGACAGGGATAAACGCATTTTATAGCAATCAGCCCCAGCATTTT
d_gene: TRBD2; abundance: -; v_gene: TRBV15; len: 15; j_gene: TRBJ2-7; CDR3aa: CATSRDVSGSYEQYF; CDR3nt: TGTGCCACCAGCAGAGATGTTAGCGGGTCCTACGAGCAGTACTTC
d_gene: -; abundance: once; v_gene: TRBV5-4; len: 12; j_gene: TRBJ1-1; CDR3aa: CASSPRGTEAFF; CDR3nt: TGTGCCAGCAGCCCCCGGGGGACTGAAGCTTTCTTT
d_gene: TRBD1; abundance: -; v_gene: TRBV3-1/TRBV3-2; len: 14; j_gene: TRBJ1-6; CDR3aa: CASRLRGQNSPLHF; CDR3nt: TGTGCCAGCAGACTCAGGGGGCAGAATTCACCCCTCCACTTT
d_gene: -; abundance: -; v_gene: TRBV19; len: 12; j_gene: TRBJ1-1; CDR3aa: CASSIGGSPAFF; CDR3nt: TGTGCCAGTAGTATAGGCGGAAGTCCCGCTTTCTTT
d_gene: TRBD1; abundance: -; v_gene: TRBV7-3; len: 15; j_gene: TRBJ2-1; CDR3aa: CASSRGTGSGNEQFF; CDR3nt: TGTGCCAGCAGCCGCGGGACAGGGAGCGGCAATGAGCAGTTCTTC
d_gene: -; abundance: -; v_gene: TRBV10-1; len: 14; j_gene: TRBJ1-2; CDR3aa: CASSERQTIYGYTF; CDR3nt: TGCGCCAGCAGTGAGCGACAGACAATCTATGGCTACACCTTC
d_gene: TRBD2; abundance: -; v_gene: TRBV19; len: 16; j_gene: TRBJ2-1; CDR3aa: CASSPRSGGARNEQFF; CDR3nt: TGTGCCAGTAGTCCCAGAAGCGGGGGGGCGCGGAATGAGCAGTTCTTC
d_gene: -; abundance: -; v_gene: TRBV25-1; len: 15; j_gene: TRBJ2-4; CDR3aa: CASSALTGLKNIQYF; CDR3nt: TGTGCCAGCAGTGCCCTAACAGGGCTCAAAAACATTCAGTACTTC
d_gene: TRBD1; abundance: -; v_gene: TRBV11-2; len: 16; j_gene: TRBJ2-5; CDR3aa: CASSLTGTGLLETQYF; CDR3nt: TGTGCCAGCAGTTTAACCGGGACAGGGCTTCTAGAGACCCAGTACTTC
d_gene: -; abundance: -; v_gene: TRBV5-1; len: 14; j_gene: TRBJ1-4; CDR3aa: CASSSGLRGEKLFF; CDR3nt: TGCGCCAGCAGCTCCGGACTTAGGGGGGAAAAACTGTTTTTT
d_gene: TRBD1; abundance: -; v_gene: TRBV7-9; len: 16; j_gene: TRBJ1-2; CDR3aa: CASSPGGGQGNYGYTF; CDR3nt: TGTGCCAGCAGCCCTGGGGGTGGACAGGGTAACTATGGCTACACCTTC
d_gene: -; abundance: -; v_gene: TRBV7-9; len: 14; j_gene: TRBJ1-1; CDR3aa: CASTPVSMNTEAFF; CDR3nt: TGTGCCAGCACCCCGGTTAGCATGAACACTGAAGCTTTCTTT
d_gene: -; abundance: -; v_gene: TRBV7-8; len: 15; j_gene: TRBJ1-2; CDR3aa: CASSRLGESDYGYTF; CDR3nt: TGTGCCAGCAGCCGCCTCGGGGAGTCGGACTATGGCTACACCTTC
d_gene: TRBD1; abundance: -; v_gene: TRBV2; len: 17; j_gene: TRBJ1-3; CDR3aa: CASSGGDRGFGGNTIYF; CDR3nt: TGTGCCAGCAGTGGTGGGGACAGGGGATTCGGTGGAAACACCATATATTTT
d_gene: -; abundance: -; v_gene: TRBV7-8; len: 13; j_gene: TRBJ1-2; CDR3aa: CASQGRSNYGYTF; CDR3nt: TGTGCCAGCCAGGGTCGATCTAACTATGGCTACACCTTC